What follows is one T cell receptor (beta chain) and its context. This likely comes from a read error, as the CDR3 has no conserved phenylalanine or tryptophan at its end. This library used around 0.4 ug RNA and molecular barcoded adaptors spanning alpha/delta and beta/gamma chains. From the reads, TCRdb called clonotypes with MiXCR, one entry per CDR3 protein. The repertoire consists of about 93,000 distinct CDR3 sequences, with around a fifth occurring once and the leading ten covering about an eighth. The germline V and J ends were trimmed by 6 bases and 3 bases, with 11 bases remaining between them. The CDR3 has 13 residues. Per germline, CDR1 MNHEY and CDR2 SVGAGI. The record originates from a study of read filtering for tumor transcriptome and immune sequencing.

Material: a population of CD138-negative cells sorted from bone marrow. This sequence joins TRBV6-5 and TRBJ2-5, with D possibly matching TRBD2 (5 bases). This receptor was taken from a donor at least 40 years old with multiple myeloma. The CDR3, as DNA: TGTGCCAGCAGGCCGGGGTTGGAAGAGACCCAGTACATC. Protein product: CASRPGLEETQYI.